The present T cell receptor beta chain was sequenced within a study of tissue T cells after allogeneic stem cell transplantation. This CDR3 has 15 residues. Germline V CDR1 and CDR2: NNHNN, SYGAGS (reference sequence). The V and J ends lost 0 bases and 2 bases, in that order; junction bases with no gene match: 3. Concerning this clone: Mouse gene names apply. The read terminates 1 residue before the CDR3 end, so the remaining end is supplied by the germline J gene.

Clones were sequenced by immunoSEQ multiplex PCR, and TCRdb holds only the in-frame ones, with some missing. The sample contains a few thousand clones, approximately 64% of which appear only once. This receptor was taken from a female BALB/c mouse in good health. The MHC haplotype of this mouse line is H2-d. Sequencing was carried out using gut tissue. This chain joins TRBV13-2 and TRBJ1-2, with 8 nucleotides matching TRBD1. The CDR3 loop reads CASGDARGPNSDYTF. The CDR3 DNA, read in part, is TGTGCCAGCGGTGATGCCAGGGGGCCGAACTCCGACTACACC.